The 23 T cell receptor beta chains listed next were all sequenced from one sample in a study of blood T cells in healthy people across ages. It was with a sample-barcoded 5' primer and a J-beta primer mix that a second PCR of roughly 6 to 11 cycles was run. Using its own MiXCR run on the 5' RACE reads, TCRdb lists one record per CDR3 protein. The sample shows hundreds of thousands of distinct CDR3 sequences, over 20% of them seen only once. The sample was blood. Receptors were obtained from a man between 65 and 79 years old in good health.

With regard to this clonotype: A read error is possible here, since a much larger clone lies one base away. The chain has TRBV5-6 and TRBJ2-5, with D maybe TRBD2 (5 bases). Germline loops: CDR1 SGHDT, CDR2 YYEEEE. The CDR3 runs to 12 residues. The CDR3 DNA reads as TGTGCCGGCAGCTTGTCCCGGGGGACCCAGTACTTC. Translating it yields CAGSLSRGTQYF.

This chain links TRBV20-1 with TRBJ2-3, with D tentatively TRBD2 (5 bases). Germline CDR1 DFQATT, CDR2 SNEGSKA (reference sequence). V shed 0 bases and J shed 2 bases, with 15 bases lying between them. CDR3 size: 16 residues. The CDR3 coding sequence is TGCAGTGCTAGAGATCGGGCGGGCTCCACCACAGATACGCAGTATTTT. This gives the protein CSARDRAGSTTDTQYF.

The CDR3: CASSLGSSLKGTIYF. Written as DNA, the CDR3 is TGTGCCAGCAGCCTCGGGTCCTCTCTTAAGGGCACCATATATTTT. The V gene is TRBV14, the J gene TRBJ1-3; D uncertain. Trimming shortened V by 4 bases and J by 9 bases, and 19 bases separated the two germline ends. The CDR3 extends over 15 amino acids. CDR1 and CDR2 (germline): SGHDN, FVKESK. The full variable domain, completed using reference TRBV14 and TRBJ1-3, is EAGVTQFPSHSVIEKGQTVTLRCDPISGHDNLYWYRRVMGKEIKFLLHFVKESKQDESGMPNNRFLAERTGGTYSTLKVQPAELEDSGVYFCASSLGSSLKGTIYFGEGSWLTVV.

The chain links TRBV7-6 to TRBJ2-2; the D gene is possibly TRBD1 (6 bases). CDR3 length: 13 residues. Trimming took 3 bases from V and 7 from J, leaving 9 bases between them. Germline CDR1 is SGHVS and CDR2 is FNYEAQ. The CDR3 sequence: CASSFTGIGELFF. CDR3 bases: TGTGCCAGCAGCTTTACAGGGATCGGGGAGCTGTTTTTT. Drawing the rest from reference TRBV7-6 and TRBJ2-2, the complete variable domain is GAGVSQSPRYKVTKRGQDVALRCDPISGHVSLYWYRQALGQGPEFLTYFNYEAQQDKSGLPNDRFSAERPEGSISTLTIQRTEQRDSAMYRCASSFTGIGELFFGEGSRLTVL.

This rearrangement joins TRBV12-3 or TRBV12-4 to TRBJ2-3; 9 nucleotides line up with TRBD2. CDR3 length: 18 residues. The V and J ends lost 2 bases and 0 bases, in that order; junction bases with no gene match: 9. The CDR3 reads CASSLRRGGGVSTDTQYF. CDR3 nucleotide sequence: TGTGCCAGCAGTTTACGGCGGGGGGGCGGAGTAAGCACAGATACGCAGTATTTT.

The chain joins TRBV6-6 to TRBJ2-7, with TRBD2 matching over 10 bases. J was trimmed by 4 bases and V by 0 bases; bases with no gene match: 3. Germline CDR1 and CDR2: MNHNY and SVGAGI (reference sequence). There are 15 residues in the CDR3. CDR3 region: CASSYSAGGRYEQYF. DNA for the CDR3: TGTGCCAGCAGTTACTCAGCGGGAGGGCGATACGAGCAGTACTTC.

V is TRBV2 and J is TRBJ2-6; D not certain. Germline V CDR1 and CDR2: SNHLY, FYNNEI. The CDR3 covers 15 residues. Trimming pared 6 bases from V and 3 bases from J, leaving 12 bases between. The CDR3 DNA reads TGTGCCAGCAGCCCAAACCCCGGTGGGGCCAACGTCCTGACTTTC. Translation: CASSPNPGGANVLTF.

The chain couples TRBV29-1 to TRBJ1-1, with 10 positions matching TRBD1. Germline V gives CDR1 SQVTM, CDR2 ANQGSEA. The CDR3 length is 14 residues. After removal of 6 bases from V and 7 bases from J, the junction contained 11 bases not matched to a gene. The CDR3 region is CSVGPDRGVGEAFF. CDR3 coding DNA: TGCAGCGTCGGCCCGGACAGGGGGGTGGGTGAAGCTTTCTTT.

The rearrangement links TRBV6-5 to TRBJ2-7, with 8 bases aligning to TRBD1. In germline, CDR1 is MNHEY, CDR2 SVGAGI. V lost 8 bases and J lost 11; bases outside the gene matches: 17. This CDR3 comprises 14 residues. The CDR3 is CASGQRTGSGYEYF. CDR3 bases: TGTGCCAGCGGACAACGGACAGGGAGCGGTTACGAGTACTTC.

This clonotype was detected only a few times. The chain joins TRBV6-6 to TRBJ2-2; D is perhaps TRBD1 or TRBD2 (6 bases each). Trimming shortened V by 4 bases and J by 5 bases, and 8 bases separated the two germline ends. The germline gives CDR1 MNHNY, CDR2 SVGAGI (reference sequence). The CDR3 is made up of 13 amino acids. CDR3 bases: TGTGCCAGCAGTTGGAGGGGGACCGGGGAGCTGTTTTTT. It specifies CASSWRGTGELFF.

This clonotype has only a few counts. The V gene is TRBV28, the J gene TRBJ2-1; D is undetermined. From germline, CDR1 is MDHEN and CDR2 SYDVKM. V gave up 8 bases and J gave up 0 bases, with 5 bases separating them. CDR3 length: 12 amino acids. The DNA of the CDR3 is TGTGCCAGCGCAAGCTCCTACAATGAGCAGTTCTTC. Amino acid sequence: CASASSYNEQFF.

The V and J genes are TRBV20-1 and TRBJ2-7, with 9 bases aligning to TRBD1. V shed 3 bases, J shed 3 bases, and the junction held 3 bases outside the gene matches. This CDR3 spans 13 amino acids. Germline CDR1 DFQATT, CDR2 SNEGSKA (reference sequence). CDR3 residues: CSASSDRGYEQYF. The DNA for the CDR3 is TGCAGTGCTAGTTCGGACAGGGGCTACGAGCAGTACTTC.

The rearrangement uses TRBV12-3 or TRBV12-4 and TRBJ2-7, with 7 bases identical to TRBD1. CDR3 length: 14 residues. With V trimmed by 3 bases and J by 8 bases, 10 bases remained unmatched. CDR3 amino acids: CASSFGPGTAQQYF. Written as DNA, the CDR3 is TGTGCCAGCAGTTTTGGCCCCGGGACAGCCCAGCAGTACTTC.

This clonotype appeared a few times. The chain carries TRBV2 and TRBJ2-7; TRBD1 is a possible D gene (6 bases). The length of the CDR3 is 14 residues. Germline CDR1 SNHLY, CDR2 FYNNEI. The V end was cut by 2 bases, the J end by 4 bases, with 12 bases between. The CDR3 DNA follows: TGTGCCAGCAGTGAACTCCACAGGGTTTACGAGCAGTACTTC. Its protein product is CASSELHRVYEQYF.

V and J are TRBV12-3 or TRBV12-4 and TRBJ1-4; 9 nucleotides match TRBD1. With 3 bases clipped from V and 8 bases from J, the junction kept 4 bases outside the gene matches. This CDR3 spans 14 amino acids. CDR3 amino acids: CASSFAGQGEKLFF. The CDR3 DNA sequence: TGTGCCAGCAGTTTCGCCGGACAGGGGGAAAAACTGTTTTTT.

This clonotype was recorded a few times. This rearrangement joins TRBV14 to TRBJ2-1; a weak D match, TRBD1 (6 bases). The CDR3 runs to 18 residues. CDR1 is SGHDN and CDR2 is FVKESK in the germline V gene. V lost 3 bases and J 4 bases, leaving 22 bases between the germline ends. CDR3 nucleotides: TGTGCCAGCAGCCATCCCATCCCCATGGGGGCAGGATACAATGAGCAGTTCTTC. This codes for CASSHPIPMGAGYNEQFF.

Many counts were recorded for this clonotype. This chain connects TRBV18 to TRBJ2-7; 10 bases are a match to TRBD1. J gave up 4 bases and V 3 bases, and 6 bases lay outside the gene matches. In germline, CDR1 is KGHSH, CDR2 LQKENI. This CDR3 region has 15 residues. The CDR3 bases are TGTGCCAGCTCACCCACTGACAGGGGGCTGTACGAGCAGTACTTC. Translated, it gives CASSPTDRGLYEQYF.

This clonotype was found a few times. A read error may produce the germline difference seen at one junction end. The chain combines TRBV7-2 with TRBJ2-2; 7 nucleotides agree with TRBD1. This CDR3 region has 14 residues. CDR1 and CDR2 from the germline V gene are SGHTA and FQGNSA. CDR3 DNA sequence: TGTGCCGGCAGCTTGCAGGGGGTCGTCGGGGAGCTGTTTTTT. Residues: CAGSLQGVVGELFF.

The chain is built from TRBV28 and TRBJ2-5; 7 bases map to TRBD2. CDR1 is MDHEN, CDR2 SYDVKM, per germline. The CDR3 length is 16 residues. Losses at the gene ends were 7 bases for V and 1 base for J; bases not matched to a gene: 12. The CDR3 is CASNPGGGNVQETQYF. CDR3 nucleotides: TGTGCCAGCAACCCCGGGGGAGGGAACGTCCAAGAGACCCAGTACTTC.

The chain carries TRBV29-1 and TRBJ2-1, with 9 bases fitting TRBD1. V gave up 3 bases and J gave up 3 bases; unmatched junction bases: 3. This CDR3 is 14 amino acids long. Germline V gene lookup returns CDR1 SQVTM and CDR2 ANQGSEA. CDR3 residues: CSVDSTGGYNEQFF. In DNA form, the CDR3 reads TGCAGCGTTGACTCGACAGGGGGCTACAATGAGCAGTTCTTC.

The chain carries TRBV7-9 and TRBJ2-3; D is perhaps TRBD2 (5 bases). The CDR3 length is 17 residues. Germline V lookup: CDR1 SEHNR, CDR2 FQNEAQ (reference sequence). The V end was cut by 4 bases, the J end by 1 base, with 18 bases between. This chain's CDR3 is CASSSRRPNQGTDTQYF. The CDR3, as DNA: TGTGCCAGCAGCTCGAGGAGGCCAAATCAAGGCACAGATACGCAGTATTTT.

There are many counts of this clonotype. The genes are TRBV7-2 and TRBJ1-5; D remains ambiguous. Per germline, CDR1 SGHTA and CDR2 FQGNSA. The CDR3 runs to 12 residues. The ends were cut back, 5 bases at V and 6 bases at J, with 8 bases in the middle. CDR3 sequence (DNA): TGTGCCAGCAGCCATCCCGGTCAGCCCCAGCATTTT. Translation gives CASSHPGQPQHF.

This clonotype has only a few counts. The chain combines TRBV20-1 with TRBJ2-7, with D perhaps TRBD1 or TRBD2 (5 bases each). Germline CDR1 DFQATT, CDR2 SNEGSKA (reference sequence). This CDR3 is built from 12 residues. V was cut by 6 bases and J by 4 bases, with 13 bases left in between. CDR3 sequence: CSAGPNEYEQYF. CDR3 sequence (DNA): TGCAGTGCGGGACCTAATGAGTACGAGCAGTACTTC.